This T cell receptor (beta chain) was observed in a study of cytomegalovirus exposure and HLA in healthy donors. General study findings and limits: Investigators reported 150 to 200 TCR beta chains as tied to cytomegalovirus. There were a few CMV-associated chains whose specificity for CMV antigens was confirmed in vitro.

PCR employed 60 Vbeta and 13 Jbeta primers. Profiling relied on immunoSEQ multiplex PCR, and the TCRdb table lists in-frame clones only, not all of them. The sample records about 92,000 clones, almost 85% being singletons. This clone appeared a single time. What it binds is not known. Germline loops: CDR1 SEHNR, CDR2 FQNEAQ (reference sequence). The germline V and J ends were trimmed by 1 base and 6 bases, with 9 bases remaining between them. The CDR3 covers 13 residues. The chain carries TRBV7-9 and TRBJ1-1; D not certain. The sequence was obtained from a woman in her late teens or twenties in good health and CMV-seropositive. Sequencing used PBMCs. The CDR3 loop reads CASSLDYNPEAFF. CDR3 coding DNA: TGTGCCAGCAGCTTAGATTACAACCCTGAAGCTTTCTTT. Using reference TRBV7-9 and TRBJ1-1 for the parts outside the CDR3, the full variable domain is DTGVSQNPRHKITKRGQNVTFRCDPISEHNRLYWYRQTLGQGPEFLTYFQNEAQLEKSRLLSDRFSAERPKGSFSTLEIQRTEQGDSAMYLCASSLDYNPEAFFGQGTRLTVV.